This T cell receptor (beta chain) is from a study of shared clonotypes between healthy human individuals. Study context: Those who served as donors were a couple of women and a few men between the ages of 18 and 49. CD4 naive and CD4 memory each took three plates per donor, while CD8 naive took two and CD8 memory one.

Once extracted for a subset, genomic DNA was divided evenly among several immunoSEQ plates. In the study's own analysis: Sequence data from immunoSEQ were junction-only and lacked quality scores; consequently, filtering differed. TCRdb's table, derived via immunoSEQ multiplex PCR, lists solely in-frame clones and lacks some. D and trimming come from the DNA, and the V and J calls and clone size come from that table. The sample includes some 980,000 clones, 60% to 85% of them seen just once. V shed 8 bases and J shed 2 bases, with 16 bases lying between them. Germline V lookup: CDR1 MDHEN, CDR2 SYDVKM. The CDR3 covers 15 residues.

The TCR sequence derives from a man aged 18 to 30 in good health. The V gene is TRBV28, the J gene TRBJ1-5; a weak D match, TRBD1 (6 bases). The sequencing sample was made of memory CD4+ T cells sorted from blood. Subset described: CD45RA-negative fraction. The CDR3 sequence is CASSETGSGNQPQHF. The CDR3 nucleotides are TGTGCCAGCTCTGAAACAGGGTCCGGCAATCAGCCCCAGCATTTT.